These T cell receptor beta chains were read from a single sample in a study of glioma-infiltrating T cells. TCRdb re-derived calls from the multiplex PCR reads in MiXCR, one entry per CDR3 protein. The sample holds more than 300,000 distinct CDR3 sequences, less than 50% seen once. Sequenced input: glioma tissue, nonneoplastic brain tissue, or PBMCs (not recorded which). These receptors came from a human donor with low-grade glioma or glioblastoma, undergoing nonglioma brain surgery, or in good health (not recorded which). Both conserved end residues are part of each CDR3. The D gene is left open where the match is weak. Clone size is shown for a subset of rows, as once, few, many or a class of expanded clone.

>13|TRBV6-1|NA|many|TRBJ2-1
TGTGCCACGTCAGGGTACACCTACAATGAGCAGTTCTTC
CATSGYTYNEQFF
>13|TRBV2|NA|once|TRBJ2-3
TGTGCCAGCAGTGAACAGGGGGGAGATACGCAGTATTTT
CASSEQGGDTQYF
>11|TRBV20-1|NA|many|TRBJ2-7
TGCAGTGCTAGACCGGACTACGAGCAGTACTTC
CSARPDYEQYF
>13|TRBV4-1|NA|few|TRBJ1-1
TGCGCCAGCAGCCAGAAGGGAAACACTGAAGCTTTCTTT
CASSQKGNTEAFF
>12|TRBV7-2|NA|many|TRBJ1-1
TGTGCCAGCAGCCCCAAGCGCACTGAAGCTTTCTTT
CASSPKRTEAFF
>15|TRBV11-2|NA|NA|TRBJ2-7
TGTGCCAGCAGCAGAGGTACAGGGTTCGCCTACGAGCAGTACTTC
CASSRGTGFAYEQYF
>18|TRBV7-2|TRBD2|once|TRBJ2-3
TGTGCCAGCAGCTTATCAATACTAGCGGGAGACGGAGTAGATACGCAGTATTTT
CASSLSILAGDGVDTQYF
>16|TRBV7-9|TRBD2|once|TRBJ2-3
TGTGCCAGCAGCGGCAAAAGACTAGCGGGAGCCGATACGCAGTATTTT
CASSGKRLAGADTQYF
>15|TRBV7-6|TRBD1|many|TRBJ1-6
TGTGCCAGCAGCTTTTCGGGACAGGGGTCCTCACCCCTCCACTTT
CASSFSGQGSSPLHF
>15|TRBV3-1|NA|few|TRBJ2-7
TGTGCCAGCAGCCGAGAGGGGTCGCTTTCCTACGAGCAGTACTTC
CASSREGSLSYEQYF
>18|TRBV6-2/TRBV6-3|TRBD1|few|TRBJ2-6
TGTGCCAGCAGTTTCCGGACAGGGGGTATCTCTGGGGCCAACGTCCTGACTTTC
CASSFRTGGISGANVLTF
>13|TRBV15|NA|NA|TRBJ2-7
TGTGCCACCAGAACAAGCGAGGCCAACGAGCAGTACTTC
CATRTSEANEQYF
>15|TRBV28|TRBD2|many|TRBJ2-1
TGTGCCAGCAGTGAGACTAGCGGGGGATACAATGAGCAGTTCTTC
CASSETSGGYNEQFF
>17|TRBV6-2/TRBV6-3|NA|many|TRBJ1-3
TGTGCCAGCAGCCACCTCGACAGGCCTCTCTCTGGAAACACCATATATTTT
CASSHLDRPLSGNTIYF
>16|TRBV4-2|TRBD2|few|TRBJ2-1
TGTGCCAGCAGCCAAGCAGAGACTAGCGGCTACAATGAGCAGTTCTTC
CASSQAETSGYNEQFF
>15|TRBV28|NA|many|TRBJ1-1
TGTGCCAGCAGTTTAGGAGGGAACATGAACACTGAAGCTTTCTTT
CASSLGGNMNTEAFF
>12|TRBV18|NA|once|TRBJ2-1
TGTGCCAGCTCACTCGAGTACAATGAGCAGTTCTTC
CASSLEYNEQFF
>14|TRBV7-2|NA|NA|TRBJ2-5
TGTGCCAGCAGCTTAGCGTTTCGCGATGAGACCCAGTACTTC
CASSLAFRDETQYF
>14|TRBV19|TRBD2|NA|TRBJ2-1
TGTGCCAGTAGCCGGACTAGCGCTTACAATGAGCAGTTCTTC
CASSRTSAYNEQFF
>15|TRBV7-2|NA|NA|TRBJ1-2
TGTGCCAGCAGCTTAAGAATTGCGACGGTCTATGGCTACACCTTC
CASSLRIATVYGYTF
>15|TRBV6-1|NA|many|TRBJ2-7
TGTGCCAGCAGTGAGGGGGGACAGAGTATATACGAGCAGTACTTC
CASSEGGQSIYEQYF
>16|TRBV18|TRBD2|NA|TRBJ2-4
TGTGCCAGCTCACAAACTAGCGGGGGAACCAAAAACATTCAGTACTTC
CASSQTSGGTKNIQYF
>16|TRBV6-1|TRBD2|NA|TRBJ2-1
TGTGCCACCGCGCCGAGACTAGCGGCGAAGTACAATGAGCAGTTCTTC
CATAPRLAAKYNEQFF
>16|TRBV7-2|TRBD2|NA|TRBJ2-7
TGTGCCAGCAGCTTAGATCCCAGCGGGAGTACCTACGAGCAGTACTTC
CASSLDPSGSTYEQYF
>20|TRBV7-3|TRBD1|few|TRBJ2-1
TGTGCCAGCAGCTTTCGGGGGACAGGGGATTTCTGGGGACCCTACAATGAGCAGTTCTTC
CASSFRGTGDFWGPYNEQFF
>14|TRBV27|TRBD1|many|TRBJ1-2
TGTGCCAGCAGTTCCCGGGACAGGGGTTGGGGCTACACCTTC
CASSSRDRGWGYTF
>15|TRBV7-8|NA|many|TRBJ1-2
TGTGCCAGCAGCTTAGTGTCTAGACAGGTCTATGGCTACACCTTC
CASSLVSRQVYGYTF
>13|TRBV2|NA|NA|TRBJ1-2
TGTGCCAGCAGTGAAGCCAGGGGAGGTGGCTACACCTTC
CASSEARGGGYTF
>18|TRBV7-2|NA|NA|TRBJ2-3
TGTGCCAGCAGCTTAGGGAGGGCGCGGGCCCTAAAGGGGGATACGCAGTATTTT
CASSLGRARALKGDTQYF
>14|TRBV28|NA|many|TRBJ1-5
TGTGCCAGCAGTGTCGGGACATTCAATCAGCCCCAGCATTTT
CASSVGTFNQPQHF
>14|TRBV6-2/TRBV6-3|NA|NA|TRBJ2-3
TGTGCCAGCAGTCAGTCTCTAGATGGGGATACGCAGTATTTT
CASSQSLDGDTQYF
>10|TRBV6-1|NA|NA|TRBJ2-7
TGTGCCAGCGGGAACTACGAGCAGCACTTC
CASGNYEQHF
>14|TRBV29-1|TRBD2|NA|TRBJ2-7
TGCAGCGTCGGGGGGAGGGCCTGGATCTACGAGCAGTACTTC
CSVGGRAWIYEQYF
>16|TRBV19|NA|few|TRBJ1-2
TGTGCCAGTAGTATATATGGACGGCATACTAACTATGGCTACACCTTC
CASSIYGRHTNYGYTF